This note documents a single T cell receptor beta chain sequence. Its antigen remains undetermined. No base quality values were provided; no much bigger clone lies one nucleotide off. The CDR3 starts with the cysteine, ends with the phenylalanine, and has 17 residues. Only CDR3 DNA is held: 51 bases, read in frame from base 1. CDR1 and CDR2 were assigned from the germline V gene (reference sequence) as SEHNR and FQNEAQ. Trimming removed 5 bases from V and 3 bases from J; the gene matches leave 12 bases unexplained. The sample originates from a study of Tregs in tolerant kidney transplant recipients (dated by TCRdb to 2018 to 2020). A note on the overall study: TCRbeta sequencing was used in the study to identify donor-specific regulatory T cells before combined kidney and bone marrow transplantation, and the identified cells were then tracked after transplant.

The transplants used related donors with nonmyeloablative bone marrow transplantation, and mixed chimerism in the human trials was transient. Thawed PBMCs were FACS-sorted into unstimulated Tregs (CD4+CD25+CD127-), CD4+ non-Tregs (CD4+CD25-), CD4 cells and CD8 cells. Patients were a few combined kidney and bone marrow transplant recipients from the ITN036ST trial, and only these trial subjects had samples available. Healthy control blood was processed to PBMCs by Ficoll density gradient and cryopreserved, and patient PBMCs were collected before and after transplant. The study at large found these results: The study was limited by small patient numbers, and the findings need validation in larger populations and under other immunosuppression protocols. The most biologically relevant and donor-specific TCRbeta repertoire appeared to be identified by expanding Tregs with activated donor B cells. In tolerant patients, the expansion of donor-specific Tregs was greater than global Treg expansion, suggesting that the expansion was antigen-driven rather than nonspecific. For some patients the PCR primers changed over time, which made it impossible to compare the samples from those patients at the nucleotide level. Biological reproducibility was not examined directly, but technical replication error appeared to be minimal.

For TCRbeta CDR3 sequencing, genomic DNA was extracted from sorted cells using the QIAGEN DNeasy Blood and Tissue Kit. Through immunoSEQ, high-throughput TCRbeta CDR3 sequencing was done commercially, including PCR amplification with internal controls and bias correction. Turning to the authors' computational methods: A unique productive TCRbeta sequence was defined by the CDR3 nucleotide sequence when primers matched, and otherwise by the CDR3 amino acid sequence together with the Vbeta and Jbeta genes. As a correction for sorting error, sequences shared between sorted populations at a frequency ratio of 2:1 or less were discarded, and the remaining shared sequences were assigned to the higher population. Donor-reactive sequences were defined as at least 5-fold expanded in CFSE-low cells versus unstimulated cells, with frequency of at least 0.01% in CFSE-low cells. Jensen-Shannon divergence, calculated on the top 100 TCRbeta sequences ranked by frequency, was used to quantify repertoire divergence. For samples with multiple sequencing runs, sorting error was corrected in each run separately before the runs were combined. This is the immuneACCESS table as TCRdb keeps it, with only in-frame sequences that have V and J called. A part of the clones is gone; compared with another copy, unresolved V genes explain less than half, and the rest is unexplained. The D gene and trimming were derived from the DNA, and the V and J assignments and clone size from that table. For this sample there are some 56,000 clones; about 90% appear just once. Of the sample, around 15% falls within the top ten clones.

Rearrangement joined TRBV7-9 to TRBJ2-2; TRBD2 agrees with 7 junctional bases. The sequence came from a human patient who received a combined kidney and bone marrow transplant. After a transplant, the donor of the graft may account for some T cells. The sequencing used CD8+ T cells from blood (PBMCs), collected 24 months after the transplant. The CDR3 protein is CASSLQAPGLYTGELFF. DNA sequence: TGTGCCAGCAGCCTCCAAGCCCCGGGACTATACACCGGGGAGCTGTTTTTT. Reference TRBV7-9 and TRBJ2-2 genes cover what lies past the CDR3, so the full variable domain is DTGVSQNPRHKITKRGQNVTFRCDPISEHNRLYWYRQTLGQGPEFLTYFQNEAQLEKSRLLSDRFSAERPKGSFSTLEIQRTEQGDSAMYLCASSLQAPGLYTGELFFGEGSRLTVL.